Listed below are T cell receptor beta chains from one sample, sequenced in a study of shared clonotypes between healthy human individuals. Repertoires were generated with immunoSEQ multiplex PCR, while TCRdb's copy carries only in-frame clones and drops some. The sample lists about 1.1 million clones, about four fifths occurring once. Sequencing used memory CD4+ T cells from PBMCs. The receptors come from a man aged 18 to 35 in good health. Some clones in this sample may be carry-over from other donors' samples. The CDR3 runs from the conserved cysteine through the conserved F or W.

>TRBJ1-1|TRBV29-1
CSVERQLNTEAFF
>TRBJ1-1|TRBV10-3
CASAKYLQGKDTEAFF
>TRBJ2-3|TRBV7-3
CASSPPSTDTQYF
>TRBJ1-5|TRBV6-5
CAREIDQPQHF
>TRBJ2-5|TRBV30
CAWRIYRTGKETQYF
>TRBJ2-7|TRBV30
CAWRLHGEQYF
>TRBJ2-1|TRBV30
CAWSRIGLAGGRRDEQFF
>TRBJ1-1|TRBV28
CASSPVDSSEAFF
>TRBJ2-7|TRBV11-1
CASSLGGDFEQYF
>TRBJ1-4|TRBV5-1
CASSQTGVNEKLFF
>TRBJ2-7|TRBV7-2
CASSVSREYEQYF
>TRBJ2-1|TRBV4-1
CASSQGVLSGRLAGLYNEQFF
>TRBJ2-3|TRBV5-4
CASSLDLRGTDTQYF
>TRBJ2-3|TRBV15
CATSRDRSGDTDTQYF
>TRBJ1-1|TRBV5-1
CASGRSGVNTEAFF
>TRBJ1-1|TRBV28
CASSLMGIGGTDEAFF
>TRBJ2-5|TRBV25-1
CASSEVGWGSQETQYF
>TRBJ2-3|TRBV29-1
CKVSGRASDTQYF
>TRBJ2-1|TRBV6-1
CASSPRVAGDNEQFF
>TRBJ2-7|TRBV10-3
CAISERTGGNTQYF
>TRBJ1-2|TRBV28
CASRLASPGLFGYTF
>TRBJ2-7|TRBV7-9
CASSSNGRGRTYEQYF
>TRBJ2-5|TRBV5-6
CASSPGQQETQYF
>TRBJ1-2|TRBV7-2
CASSFLGGRLF
>TRBJ1-4|TRBV4-1
CASSLGKYGLSNEKLFF
>TRBJ1-2|TRBV11-2
CASSLISVRGDFYGYTF